Reported below is one T cell receptor (beta chain). Its antigen remains unidentified. The sample comes from a study of cytomegalovirus exposure and HLA in healthy donors. Study observations and caveats: Sequencing likely caused a cluster of highly shared sequence variants.

With 60 Vbeta and 13 Jbeta primers, the PCR was carried out. Here immunoSEQ multiplex PCR was the method, and the copy in TCRdb shows in-frame clones only, minus some. The profile covers around 120,000 clones, with around 70% appearing a single time and 8.2% taken by the ten largest. This CDR3 is built from 14 residues. V was trimmed by 3 bases and J by 4 bases, leaving 12 bases between them. CDR1 SGHTA and CDR2 FQGTGA come from the germline V gene. Sequencing was performed on PBMCs. This TCR came from a woman in her forties in good health and CMV-seropositive. The genes are TRBV7-3 and TRBJ1-1; a weak D match, TRBD1 (6 bases). As DNA, the CDR3 is TGTGCCAGCAGCTTCGTCCTGACAGGCACTGAAGCTTTCTTT. This encodes CASSFVLTGTEAFF.